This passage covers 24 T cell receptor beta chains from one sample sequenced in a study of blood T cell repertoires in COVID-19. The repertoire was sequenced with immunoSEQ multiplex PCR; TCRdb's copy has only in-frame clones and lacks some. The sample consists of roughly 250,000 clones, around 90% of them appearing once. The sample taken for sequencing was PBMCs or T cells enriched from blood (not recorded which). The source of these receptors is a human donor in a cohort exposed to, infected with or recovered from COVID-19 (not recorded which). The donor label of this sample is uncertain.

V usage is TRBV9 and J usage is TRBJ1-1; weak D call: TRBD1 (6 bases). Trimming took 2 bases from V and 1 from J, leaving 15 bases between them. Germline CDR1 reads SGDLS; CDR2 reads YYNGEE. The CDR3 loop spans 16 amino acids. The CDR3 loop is CASSVYQGGGNTEAFF. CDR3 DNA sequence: TGTGCCAGCAGCGTGTACCAGGGAGGGGGGAACACTGAAGCTTTCTTT.

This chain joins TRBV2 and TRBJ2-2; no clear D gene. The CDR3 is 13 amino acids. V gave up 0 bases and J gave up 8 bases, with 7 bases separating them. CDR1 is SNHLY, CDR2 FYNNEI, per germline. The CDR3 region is CASSEASQGELFF. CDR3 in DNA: TGTGCCAGCAGTGAAGCCAGTCAAGGGGAGCTGTTTTTT.

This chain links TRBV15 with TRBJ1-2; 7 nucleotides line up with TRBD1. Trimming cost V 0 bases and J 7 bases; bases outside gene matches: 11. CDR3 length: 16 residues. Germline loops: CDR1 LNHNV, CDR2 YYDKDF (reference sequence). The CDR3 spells CATSREGRGSWGGYTF. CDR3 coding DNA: TGTGCCACCAGCAGAGAGGGCAGGGGGTCCTGGGGTGGCTACACCTTC. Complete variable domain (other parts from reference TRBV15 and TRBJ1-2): DAMVIQNPRYQVTQFGKPVTLSCSQTLNHNVMYWYQQKSSQAPKLLFHYYDKDFNNEADTPDNFQSRRPNTSFCFLDIRSPGLGDTAMYLCATSREGRGSWGGYTFGSGTRLTVV.

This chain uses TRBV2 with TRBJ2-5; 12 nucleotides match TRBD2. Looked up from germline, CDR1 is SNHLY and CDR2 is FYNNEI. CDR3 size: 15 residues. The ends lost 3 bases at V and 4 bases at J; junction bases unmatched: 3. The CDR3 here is CASSEETSGGETQYF. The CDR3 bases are TGTGCCAGCAGTGAGGAGACTAGCGGGGGAGAGACCCAGTACTTC.

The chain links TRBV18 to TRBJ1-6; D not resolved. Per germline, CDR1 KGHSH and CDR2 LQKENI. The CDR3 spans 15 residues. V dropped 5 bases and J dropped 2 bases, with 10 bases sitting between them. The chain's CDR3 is CASSSRVAYNSPLHF. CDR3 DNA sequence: TGTGCCAGCTCATCAAGAGTAGCCTATAATTCACCCCTCCACTTT.

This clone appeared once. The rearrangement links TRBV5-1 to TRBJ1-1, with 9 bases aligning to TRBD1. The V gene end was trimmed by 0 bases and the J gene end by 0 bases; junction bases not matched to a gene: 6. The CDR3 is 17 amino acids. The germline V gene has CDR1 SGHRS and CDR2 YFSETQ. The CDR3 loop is CASSLEGTGTLNTEAFF. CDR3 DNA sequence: TGCGCCAGCAGCTTGGAAGGGACAGGGACCTTGAACACTGAAGCTTTCTTT.

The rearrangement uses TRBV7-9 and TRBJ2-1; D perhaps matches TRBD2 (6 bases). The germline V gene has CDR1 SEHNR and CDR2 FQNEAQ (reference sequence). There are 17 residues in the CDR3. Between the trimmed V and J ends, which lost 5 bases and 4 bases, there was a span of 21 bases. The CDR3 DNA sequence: TGTGCCAGCAGCCCAAAAATCGACGGAGGGCTGTACAATGAGCAGTTCTTC. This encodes CASSPKIDGGLYNEQFF.

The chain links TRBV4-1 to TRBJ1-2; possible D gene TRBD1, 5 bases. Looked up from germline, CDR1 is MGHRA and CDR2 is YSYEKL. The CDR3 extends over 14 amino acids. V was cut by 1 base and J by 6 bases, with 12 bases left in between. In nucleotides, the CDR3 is TGCGCCAGCAGCCAAGTGGGCAGGGTGGATGGCTACACCTTC. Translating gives CASSQVGRVDGYTF.

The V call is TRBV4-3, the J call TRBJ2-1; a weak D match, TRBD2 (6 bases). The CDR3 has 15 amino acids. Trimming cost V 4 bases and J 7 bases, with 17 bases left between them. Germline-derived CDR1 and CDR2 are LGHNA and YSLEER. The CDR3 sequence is CASSPQGGGLNEQFF. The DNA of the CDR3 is TGCGCCAGCAGCCCCCAAGGTGGAGGGCTAAATGAGCAGTTCTTC.

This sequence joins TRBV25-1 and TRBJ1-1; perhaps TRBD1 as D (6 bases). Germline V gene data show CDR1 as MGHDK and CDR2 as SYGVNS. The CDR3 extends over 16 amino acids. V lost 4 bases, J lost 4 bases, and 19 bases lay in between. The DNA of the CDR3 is TGTGCCAGCAGTGGGTGGACAGCTTCCAGGGGCACTGAAGCTTTCTTT. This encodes CASSGWTASRGTEAFF.

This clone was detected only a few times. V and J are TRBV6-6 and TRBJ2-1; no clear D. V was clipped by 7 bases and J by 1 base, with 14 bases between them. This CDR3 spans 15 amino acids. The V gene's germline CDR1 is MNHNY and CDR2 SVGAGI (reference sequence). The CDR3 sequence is CASIPNSGSYNEQFF. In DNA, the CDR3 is TGTGCCAGCATTCCCAATTCCGGGTCCTACAATGAGCAGTTCTTC.

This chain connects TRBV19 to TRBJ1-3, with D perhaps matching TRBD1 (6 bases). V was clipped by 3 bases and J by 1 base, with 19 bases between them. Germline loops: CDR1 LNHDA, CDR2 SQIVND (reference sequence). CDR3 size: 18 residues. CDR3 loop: CASSIWFWGGASGNTIYF. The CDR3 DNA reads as TGTGCCAGTAGTATCTGGTTCTGGGGGGGGGCGTCTGGAAACACCATATATTTT.

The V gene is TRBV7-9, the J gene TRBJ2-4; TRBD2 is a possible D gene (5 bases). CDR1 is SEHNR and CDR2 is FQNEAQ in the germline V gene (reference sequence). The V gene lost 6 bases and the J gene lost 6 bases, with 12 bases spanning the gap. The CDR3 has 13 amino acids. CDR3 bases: TGTGCCAGCAGACCGAAAAGCGGAAACATTCAGTACTTC. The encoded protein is CASRPKSGNIQYF.

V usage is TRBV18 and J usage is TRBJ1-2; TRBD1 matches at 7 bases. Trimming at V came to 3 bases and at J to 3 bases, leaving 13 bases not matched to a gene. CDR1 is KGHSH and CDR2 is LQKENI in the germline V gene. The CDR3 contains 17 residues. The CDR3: CASSPPKRQGLHYGYTF. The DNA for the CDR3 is TGTGCCAGCTCACCCCCTAAAAGACAGGGTCTCCACTATGGCTACACCTTC.

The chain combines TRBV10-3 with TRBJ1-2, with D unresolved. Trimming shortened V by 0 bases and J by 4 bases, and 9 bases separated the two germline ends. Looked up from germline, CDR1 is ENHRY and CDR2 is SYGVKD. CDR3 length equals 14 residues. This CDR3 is CAISESTGLYGYTF. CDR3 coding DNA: TGTGCCATCAGTGAGTCGACTGGACTCTATGGCTACACCTTC.

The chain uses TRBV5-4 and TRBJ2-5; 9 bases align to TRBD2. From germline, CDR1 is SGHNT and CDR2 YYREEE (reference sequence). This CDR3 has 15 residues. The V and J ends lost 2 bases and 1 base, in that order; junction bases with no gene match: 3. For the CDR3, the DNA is TGTGCCAGCAGCTTTACTAGCGGGCCCCAAGAGACCCAGTACTTC. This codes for CASSFTSGPQETQYF. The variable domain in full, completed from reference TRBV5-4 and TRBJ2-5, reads ETGVTQSPTHLIKTRGQQVTLRCSSQSGHNTVSWYQQALGQGPQFIFQYYREEENGRGNFPPRFSGLQFPNYSSELNVNALELDDSALYLCASSFTSGPQETQYFGPGTRLLVL.

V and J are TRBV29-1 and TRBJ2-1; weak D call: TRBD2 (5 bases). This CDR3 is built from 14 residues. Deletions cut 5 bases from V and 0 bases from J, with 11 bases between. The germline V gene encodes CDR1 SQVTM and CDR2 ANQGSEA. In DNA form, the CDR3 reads TGCAGCGTTCAAGTGGGGAGCTCCTACAATGAGCAGTTCTTC. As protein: CSVQVGSSYNEQFF.

This chain's CDR3 is CAWETGRTEAFF. In DNA form, the CDR3 reads TGTGCCTGGGAAACAGGGCGTACTGAAGCTTTCTTT. The chain couples TRBV30 to TRBJ1-1, with a possible D match to TRBD1 (6 bases). V lost 5 bases to trimming and J lost 5 bases, with 12 bases between them. Per the germline V gene, CDR1 is GTSNPN and CDR2 is SVGIG (reference sequence). The CDR3 is 12 residues long.

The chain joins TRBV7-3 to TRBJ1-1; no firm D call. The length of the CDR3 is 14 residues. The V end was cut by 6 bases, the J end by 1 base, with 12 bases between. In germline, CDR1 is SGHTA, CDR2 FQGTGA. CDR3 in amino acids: CASSLGRGNTEAFF. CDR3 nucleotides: TGTGCCAGCAGTCTCGGACGGGGGAACACTGAAGCTTTCTTT.

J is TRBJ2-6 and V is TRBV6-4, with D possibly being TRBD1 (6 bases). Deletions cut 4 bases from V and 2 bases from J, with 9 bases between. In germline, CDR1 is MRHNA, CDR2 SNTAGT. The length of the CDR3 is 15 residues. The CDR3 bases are TGTGCCAGCAGTGGAGGGGGAGCTGGGGCCAACGTCCTGACTTTC. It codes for CASSGGGAGANVLTF.

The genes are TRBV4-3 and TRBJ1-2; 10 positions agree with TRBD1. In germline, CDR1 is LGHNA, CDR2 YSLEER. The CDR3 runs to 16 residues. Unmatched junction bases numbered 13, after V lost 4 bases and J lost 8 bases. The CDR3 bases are TGCGCCAGCAGCCGCGCCGTCGGGACAGGGGTCGGGGGCTACACCTTC. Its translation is CASSRAVGTGVGGYTF.

This chain's CDR3 is CASSLTSVNEQFF. The CDR3 region has the DNA TGCGCCAGCAGCCTGACTAGCGTTAATGAGCAGTTCTTC. The chain links TRBV5-1 to TRBJ2-1, with 8 bases fitting TRBD2. Germline CDR1 is SGHRS and CDR2 is YFSETQ. The CDR3 extends over 13 amino acids. V lost 4 bases, J lost 7 bases, and 4 bases stayed unmatched.

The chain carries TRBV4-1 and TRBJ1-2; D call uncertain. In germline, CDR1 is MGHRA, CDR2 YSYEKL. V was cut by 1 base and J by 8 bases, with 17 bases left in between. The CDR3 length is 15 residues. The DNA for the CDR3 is TGCGCCAGCAGCCAAGGCTTGTTACCAGGCTTGGGCTACACCTTC. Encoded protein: CASSQGLLPGLGYTF.

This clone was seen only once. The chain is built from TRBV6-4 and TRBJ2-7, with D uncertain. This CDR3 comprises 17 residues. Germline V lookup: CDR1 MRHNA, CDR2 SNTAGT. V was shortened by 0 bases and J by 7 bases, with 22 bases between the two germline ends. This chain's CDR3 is CASSDSNNPVCGREQYF. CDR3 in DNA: TGTGCCAGCAGTGACTCGAATAATCCGGTGTGCGGTCGGGAGCAGTACTTC.